The rows below give T cell receptor beta chains drawn from one sample of a study of brain T cells in children with intractable seizures. Measured with immunoSEQ multiplex PCR; TCRdb has only the in-frame clones, and not every one. The sample carries around 80,000 clones, around nine tenths recorded once. The sample consisted of peripheral blood, taken at surgery. Source of these receptors: a girl aged 2 to 10 with Rasmussen encephalitis and intractable seizures. Both conserved end residues are part of each CDR3. A D gene is named only where the DNA matches it firmly. For some rows the clone size is stated as once, few or many, or as a class when expanded; others skip it.

TRBV28	NA	NA	TRBJ2-7	CASGNRYEQYF	TGTGCCAGCGGGAACAGGTACGAGCAGTACTTC
TRBV13	TRBD2	NA	TRBJ2-3	CASSLKAGGPGDTQYF	TGTGCCAGCAGCTTAAAGGCGGGAGGGCCAGGGGATACGCAGTATTTT
TRBV4-1	TRBD1	NA	TRBJ2-7	CASSQEAPGQGRGQYF	TGCGCCAGCAGCCAAGAGGCTCCGGGACAGGGAAGGGGCCAGTACTTC
TRBV5-1	TRBD2	few	TRBJ2-3	CASSLGREYFADTQYF	TGCGCCAGCAGCTTGGGGCGGGAGTATTTTGCAGATACGCAGTATTTT
TRBV7-9	TRBD2	NA	TRBJ2-7	CASSYLVAGVNEQYF	TGTGCCAGCAGCTATTTAGTCGCGGGAGTGAACGAGCAGTACTTC
TRBV27	NA	NA	TRBJ2-1	CASSLRYGSVIDNEQFF	TGTGCCAGCAGTTTAAGGTACGGGTCGGTTATCGACAATGAGCAGTTCTTC
TRBV7-8	NA	NA	TRBJ1-1	CASSPLGRVGTEAFF	TGTGCCAGCAGCCCCCTAGGCAGGGTTGGCACTGAAGCTTTCTTT
TRBV9	NA	once	TRBJ1-5	CASSYPERKAGRYSNQPQHF	TGTGCCAGCAGTTACCCTGAGAGGAAAGCAGGAAGATATAGCAATCAGCCCCAGCATTTT
TRBV6-2/TRBV6-3	NA	NA	TRBJ2-1	CASSYVSRSYNEQFF	TGTGCCAGCAGTTACGTCAGTAGAAGCTACAATGAGCAGTTCTTC
TRBV7-9	NA	NA	TRBJ1-3	CASSPSPSSSGNTIYF	TGTGCCAGCAGCCCGTCACCCTCAAGCTCTGGAAACACCATATATTTT
TRBV4-1	NA	NA	TRBJ1-2	CASSQDGTSTYGYTF	TGCGCCAGCAGCCAAGACGGGACTTCTACCTATGGCTACACCTTC
TRBV4-1	TRBD1	NA	TRBJ2-6	CASSFSPRQGQSGANVLTF	TGCGCCAGCAGCTTTTCCCCCCGACAGGGTCAATCTGGGGCCAACGTCCTGACTTTC
TRBV6-5	TRBD1	NA	TRBJ1-6	CASRQGGFSPLHF	TGTGCCAGCCGACAGGGGGGATTCTCACCCCTCCACTTT
TRBV27	NA	NA	TRBJ1-2	CASGQSRLTRHGYTF	TGTGCCAGCGGACAGTCACGACTTACTCGTCATGGCTACACCTTC
TRBV19	NA	NA	TRBJ1-5	CASKGGPNQPQHF	TGTGCCAGTAAGGGGGGACCCAATCAGCCCCAGCATTTT
TRBV14	NA	once	TRBJ2-7	CASSQGGIYEQYF	TGTGCCAGCAGCCAAGGAGGGATCTACGAGCAGTACTTC
TRBV5-1	NA	NA	TRBJ1-4	CASSFGGGNEKLFF	TGCGCCAGCAGCTTTGGAGGAGGTAATGAAAAACTGTTTTTT
TRBV28	NA	NA	TRBJ1-2	CASSLRTVYGYTF	TGTGCCAGCAGTTTAAGGACAGTGTATGGCTACACCTTC
TRBV20-1	NA	NA	TRBJ1-1	CSASVGAPEAFF	TGCAGTGCTAGTGTCGGGGCACCTGAAGCTTTCTTT
TRBV7-9	NA	once	TRBJ2-2	CASSSDKPGPQNTGELFF	TGTGCCAGCAGCTCAGATAAACCGGGACCCCAGAACACCGGGGAGCTGTTTTTT
TRBV7-9	TRBD2	once	TRBJ2-1	CASSRAGGPRDEQFF	TGTGCCAGCAGCCGAGCGGGGGGGCCTCGCGATGAGCAGTTCTTC
TRBV19	NA	NA	TRBJ2-7	CASSPPDAYEQYF	TGTGCCAGTAGTCCGCCGGATGCCTACGAGCAGTACTTC
TRBV19	TRBD1	NA	TRBJ1-5	CASSQTGLRAGHNQPQHF	TGTGCCAGTAGCCAGACAGGGCTTCGGGCAGGCCACAATCAGCCCCAGCATTTT
TRBV19	NA	NA	TRBJ2-3	CASSIAGAGFETDTQYF	TGTGCCAGTAGTATTGCAGGGGCCGGATTTGAAACAGATACGCAGTATTTT
TRBV7-9	TRBD2	NA	TRBJ2-1	CASSSLAGASNEQFF	TGTGCCAGCAGCTCCTTAGCGGGAGCATCAAATGAGCAGTTCTTC
TRBV12-5	NA	NA	TRBJ2-7	CASGFGGDRQYF	TGTGCTAGTGGTTTCGGGGGCGATAGGCAGTACTTC
TRBV4-2	TRBD1	NA	TRBJ1-4	CASSQGQGEKLFF	TGTGCCAGCAGCCAAGGACAGGGTGAAAAACTGTTTTTT
TRBV27	TRBD1	NA	TRBJ1-2	CASSGTGGQWGYTF	TGTGCCAGCAGTGGGACAGGGGGCCAGTGGGGCTACACCTTC
TRBV5-1	NA	NA	TRBJ2-7	CASSLYDRTYEQYF	TGCGCCAGCAGCTTATACGACAGGACCTACGAGCAGTACTTC
TRBV19	NA	once	TRBJ1-2	CASSGPPPGTDRYGYTF	TGTGCCAGTAGTGGACCTCCGCCGGGGACGGATCGGTATGGCTACACCTTC
TRBV2	TRBD1	NA	TRBJ2-7	CASSEGQGTYEQYF	TGTGCCAGCAGTGAGGGACAGGGAACCTACGAGCAGTACTTC
TRBV6-2/TRBV6-3	NA	NA	TRBJ1-1	CASNPHRDTEAFF	TGTGCCAGCAACCCTCACAGGGACACTGAAGCTTTCTTT
TRBV19	TRBD1	NA	TRBJ1-4	CASTGQGHSEKLFF	TGTGCCAGTACCGGACAGGGACATAGCGAAAAACTGTTTTTT
TRBV6-5	TRBD1	NA	TRBJ1-2	CASSYSGTVTRGYTF	TGTGCCAGCAGTTATTCCGGGACAGTCACTAGGGGCTACACCTTC
TRBV13	TRBD2	once	TRBJ2-1	CASSPRTPLGTSGSISYNEQFF	TGTGCCAGCAGCCCCCGGACCCCTCTAGGGACTAGCGGGAGCATCTCCTACAATGAGCAGTTCTTC
TRBV5-1	NA	NA	TRBJ1-1	CASHRHLEAFF	TGCGCCAGCCATCGACACCTTGAAGCTTTCTTT
TRBV6-6	NA	NA	TRBJ2-1	CASSYSGIGNNEQFF	TGTGCCAGCAGTTATTCAGGGATAGGAAATAATGAGCAGTTCTTC